The 8 T cell receptor beta chains below all came from one sample that was sequenced in a study of brain metastases from non-small cell lung cancer. Only in-frame clones appear in the TCRdb table, and some are missing; sequencing was by immunoSEQ multiplex PCR. The top ten hold 4.1% of the sample, which has about 8,000 clones, approximately 80% seen once. Material for sequencing was primary lung tumor tissue. These receptors were collected from a donor aged 40 or over with non-small cell lung cancer.

The genes are TRBV14 and TRBJ1-1; 10 bases fit TRBD1. The CDR3 sequence is 13 residues long. Germline V lookup: CDR1 SGHDN, CDR2 FVKESK. The trim removed 8 bases at V and 10 bases at J, leaving 10 bases unmatched. The CDR3: CASPTRGDRGAFF. The CDR3 nucleotides are TGTGCCAGCCCGACAAGGGGGGACAGGGGAGCTTTCTTT.

A single count supports this clone. J is TRBJ2-1 and V is TRBV7-8; the D gene is possibly TRBD1 (6 bases). The CDR3 covers 14 residues. V was clipped by 7 bases and J by 5 bases, with 15 bases between them. Germline loops: CDR1 SGHVS, CDR2 FQNEAQ. CDR3 nucleotide sequence: TGTGCCAGCACCGGACAGATGCTGAACAATGAGCAGTTCTTC. As protein: CASTGQMLNNEQFF. Looking up the rest from reference TRBV7-8 and TRBJ2-1 gives the full variable domain: GAGVSQSPRYKVAKRGQDVALRCDPISGHVSLFWYQQALGQGPEFLTYFQNEAQLDKSGLPSDRFFAERPEGSVSTLKIQRTQQEDSAVYLCASTGQMLNNEQFFGPGTRLTVL.

The chain links TRBV5-6 to TRBJ1-1; no definite D call. Per germline, CDR1 SGHDT and CDR2 YYEEEE. The CDR3 is made up of 14 amino acids. Deletions cut 0 bases from V and 1 base from J, with 7 bases between. CDR3 amino acids: CASSLDASNTEAFF. The CDR3 coding sequence is TGTGCCAGCAGCTTGGATGCTTCGAACACTGAAGCTTTCTTT.

The V call is TRBV7-2, the J call TRBJ2-7, with D possibly being TRBD1 (7 bases). Trimming pared 5 bases from V and 3 bases from J, leaving 14 bases between. The germline CDR1 and CDR2 sequences are SGHTA and FQGNSA. The CDR3 sequence is 14 residues long. For the CDR3, the DNA is TGTGCCAGCAGCATCTACAGGGGAGGCTACGAGCAGTACTTC. The encoded protein is CASSIYRGGYEQYF.

The CDR3 region is CASSLVGETQYF. The CDR3 DNA is TGTGCCAGCAGTTTAGTTGGGGAGACCCAGTACTTC. V and J are TRBV12-3 or TRBV12-4 and TRBJ2-5; D gene ambiguous. Trimming removed 1 base from V and 5 bases from J, with 5 bases in between. This CDR3 region has 12 residues.

Remarks on this clone: A read error may produce the germline difference seen at one junction end. The identical CDR3 is also encoded by other nucleotide sequences in the sample. The V call is TRBV12-5, the J call TRBJ2-2; 8 nucleotides align to TRBD2. The CDR3 has 21 amino acids. Germline CDR1 reads LGHNT; CDR2 reads FRNRAP. CDR3 residues: CASGLVRSGLAGSANTGELFF. CDR3 sequence (DNA): TGTGCTAGTGGTTTGGTACGCTCGGGTCTAGCGGGCTCCGCGAACACCGGAGAGCTGTTTTTT.

This clone was recorded once. The chain has TRBV11-3 and TRBJ2-6, with D unresolved. Germline V gene sequence: CDR1 SGHNT, CDR2 YENEEA. The CDR3 contains 15 residues. Deletions cut 5 bases from V and 3 bases from J, with 11 bases between. CDR3 DNA sequence: TGTGCCAGCAGCCCCACCGGAAGTGGGGCCAACGTCCTGACTTTC. The encoded protein is CASSPTGSGANVLTF.

This clone was counted between two and nine times. The rearrangement uses TRBV9 and TRBJ2-7; D perhaps matches TRBD2 (7 bases). CDR3 length: 14 residues. The germline CDR1 and CDR2 sequences are SGDLS and YYNGEE. V dropped 3 bases and J dropped 1 base, with 11 bases sitting between them. CDR3 nucleotides: TGTGCCAGCAGCGGACGGGGGGCTTCCTACGAGCAGTACTTC. Amino acids: CASSGRGASYEQYF.